The source of this T cell receptor (beta chain) is a study of blood T cell repertoires in COVID-19. Study context: The United States, Italy and Spain supplied acute and convalescent COVID-19 samples. The cDNA or gDNA used as material had been derived from T cells, B-cell-depleted T cells, or PBMCs.

From germline, CDR1 is SNHLY and CDR2 FYNNEI. J lost 1 base, V lost 3 bases, and 6 bases had no gene match. This CDR3 has 15 amino acids. In the authors' workflow: Scientists estimated how many nucleated cells there were by amplifying reference gene primers. Data came from immunoSEQ multiplex PCR; TCRdb stores just in-frame clones and leaves some out. V and J calls and clone size are copied from that table; D and trimming were computed from the DNA. The sample lists more than 150,000 clones, 70% to 85% occurring once. The sequence was obtained from a human donor in a cohort sampled during active COVID-19. This chain links TRBV2 with TRBJ2-7; 7 nucleotides match TRBD2. Sequences were obtained from peripheral blood. Written as DNA, the CDR3 is TGTGCCAGCAGTGACCCTGGGACTAATTCCTACGAGCAGTACTTC. Its translation: CASSDPGTNSYEQYF.